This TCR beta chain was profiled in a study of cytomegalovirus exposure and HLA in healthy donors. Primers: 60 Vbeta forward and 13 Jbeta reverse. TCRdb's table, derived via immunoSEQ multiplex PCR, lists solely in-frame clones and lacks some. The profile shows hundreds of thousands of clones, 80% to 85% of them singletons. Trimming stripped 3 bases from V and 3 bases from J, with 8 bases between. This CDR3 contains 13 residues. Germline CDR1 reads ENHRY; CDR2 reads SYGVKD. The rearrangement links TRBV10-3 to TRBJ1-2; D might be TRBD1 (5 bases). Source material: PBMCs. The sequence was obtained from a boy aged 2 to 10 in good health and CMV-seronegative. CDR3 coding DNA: TGTGCCATCAGTGAAATGACAGACTATGGCTACACCTTC. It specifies CAISEMTDYGYTF.